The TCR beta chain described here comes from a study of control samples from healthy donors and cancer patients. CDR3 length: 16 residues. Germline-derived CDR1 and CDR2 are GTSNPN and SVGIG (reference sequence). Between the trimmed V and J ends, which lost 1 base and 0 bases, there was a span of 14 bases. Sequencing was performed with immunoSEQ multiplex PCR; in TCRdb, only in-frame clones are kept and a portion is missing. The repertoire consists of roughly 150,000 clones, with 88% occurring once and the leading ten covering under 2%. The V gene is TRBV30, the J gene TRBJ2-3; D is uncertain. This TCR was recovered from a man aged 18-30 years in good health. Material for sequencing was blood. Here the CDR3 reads CAWSARGRISTDTQYF. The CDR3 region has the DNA TGTGCCTGGAGTGCCAGAGGACGGATCAGCACAGATACGCAGTATTTT. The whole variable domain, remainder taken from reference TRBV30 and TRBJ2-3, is SQTIHQWPATLVQPVGSPLSLECTVEGTSNPNLYWYRQAAGRGLQLLFYSVGIGQISSEVPQNLSASRPQDRQFILSSKKLLLSDSGFYLCAWSARGRISTDTQYFGPGTRLTVL.